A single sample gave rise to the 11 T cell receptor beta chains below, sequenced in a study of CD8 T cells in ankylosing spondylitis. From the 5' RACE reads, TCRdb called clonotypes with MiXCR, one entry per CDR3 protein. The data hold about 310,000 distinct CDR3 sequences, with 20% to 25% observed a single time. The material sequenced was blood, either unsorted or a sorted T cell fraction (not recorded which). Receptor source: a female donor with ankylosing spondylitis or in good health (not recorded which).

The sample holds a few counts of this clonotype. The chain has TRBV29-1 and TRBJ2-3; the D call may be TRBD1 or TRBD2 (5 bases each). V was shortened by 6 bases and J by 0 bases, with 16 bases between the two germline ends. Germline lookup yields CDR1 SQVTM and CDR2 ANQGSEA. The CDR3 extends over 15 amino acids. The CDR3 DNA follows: TGCAGCGTGAGCCGGGACGTTGCTAGCACAGATACGCAGTATTTT. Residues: CSVSRDVASTDTQYF.

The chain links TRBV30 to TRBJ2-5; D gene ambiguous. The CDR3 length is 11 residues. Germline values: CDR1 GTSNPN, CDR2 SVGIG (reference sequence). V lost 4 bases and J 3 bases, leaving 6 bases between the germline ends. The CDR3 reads CAWKIKETQYF. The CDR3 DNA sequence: TGTGCCTGGAAGATAAAAGAGACCCAGTACTTC.

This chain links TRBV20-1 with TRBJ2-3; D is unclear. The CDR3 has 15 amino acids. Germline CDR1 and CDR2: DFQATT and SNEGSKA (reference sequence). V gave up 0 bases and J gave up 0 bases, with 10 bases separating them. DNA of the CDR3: TGCAGTGCTAGAGAATCATCGGCGAGCACAGATACGCAGTATTTT. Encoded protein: CSARESSASTDTQYF.

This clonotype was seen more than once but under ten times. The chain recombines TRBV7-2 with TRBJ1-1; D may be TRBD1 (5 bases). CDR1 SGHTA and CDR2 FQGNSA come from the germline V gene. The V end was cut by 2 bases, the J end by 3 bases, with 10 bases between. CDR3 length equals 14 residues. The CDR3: CASSLPSGYTEAFF. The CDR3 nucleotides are TGTGCCAGCAGCTTACCGTCAGGGTACACTGAAGCTTTCTTT.

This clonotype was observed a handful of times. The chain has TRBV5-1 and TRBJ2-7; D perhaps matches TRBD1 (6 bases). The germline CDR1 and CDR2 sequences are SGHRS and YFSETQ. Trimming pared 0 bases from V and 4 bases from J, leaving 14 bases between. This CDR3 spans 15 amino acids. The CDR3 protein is CASSLVPDRRYEQYF. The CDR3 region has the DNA TGCGCCAGCAGCTTGGTCCCGGACAGAAGATACGAGCAGTACTTC.

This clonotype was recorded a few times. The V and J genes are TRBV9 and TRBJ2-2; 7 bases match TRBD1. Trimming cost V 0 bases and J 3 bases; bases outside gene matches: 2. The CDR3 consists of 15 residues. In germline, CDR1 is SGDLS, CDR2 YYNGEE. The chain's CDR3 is CASSVGTGDTGELFF. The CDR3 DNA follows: TGTGCCAGCAGCGTAGGAACAGGGGACACCGGGGAGCTGTTTTTT.

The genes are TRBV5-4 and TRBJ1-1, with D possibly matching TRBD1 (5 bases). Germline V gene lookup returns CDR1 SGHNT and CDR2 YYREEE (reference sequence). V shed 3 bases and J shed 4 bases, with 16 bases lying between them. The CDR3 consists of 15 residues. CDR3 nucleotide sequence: TGTGCCAGCAGCTCTCGGAGGGGCGAGGGCACTGAAGCTTTCTTT. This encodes CASSSRRGEGTEAFF.

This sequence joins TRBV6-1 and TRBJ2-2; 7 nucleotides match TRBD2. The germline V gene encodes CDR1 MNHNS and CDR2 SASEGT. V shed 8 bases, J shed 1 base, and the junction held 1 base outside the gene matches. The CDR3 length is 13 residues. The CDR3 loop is CASASGNTGELFF. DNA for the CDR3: TGTGCCAGCGCTAGCGGGAACACCGGGGAGCTGTTTTTT.

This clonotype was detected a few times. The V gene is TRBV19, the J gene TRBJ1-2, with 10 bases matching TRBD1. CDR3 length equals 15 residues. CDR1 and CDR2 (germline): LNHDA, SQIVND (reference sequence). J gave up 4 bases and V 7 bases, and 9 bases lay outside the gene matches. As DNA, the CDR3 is TGTGCCAGTACCCCGTCGGGACAGGGGATCTATGGCTACACCTTC. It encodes CASTPSGQGIYGYTF.

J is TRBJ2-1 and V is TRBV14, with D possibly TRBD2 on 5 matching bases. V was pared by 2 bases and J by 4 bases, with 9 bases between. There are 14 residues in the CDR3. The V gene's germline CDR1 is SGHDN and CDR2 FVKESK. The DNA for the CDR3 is TGTGCCAGCAGCCAACCGGGATTTTACAATGAGCAGTTCTTC. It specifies CASSQPGFYNEQFF.

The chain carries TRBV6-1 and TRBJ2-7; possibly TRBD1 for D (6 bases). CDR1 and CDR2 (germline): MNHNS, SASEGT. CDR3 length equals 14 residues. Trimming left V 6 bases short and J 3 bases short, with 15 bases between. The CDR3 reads CASRLDRGLYEQYF. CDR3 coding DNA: TGTGCCAGCAGGCTGGACAGAGGGCTCTACGAGCAGTACTTC.